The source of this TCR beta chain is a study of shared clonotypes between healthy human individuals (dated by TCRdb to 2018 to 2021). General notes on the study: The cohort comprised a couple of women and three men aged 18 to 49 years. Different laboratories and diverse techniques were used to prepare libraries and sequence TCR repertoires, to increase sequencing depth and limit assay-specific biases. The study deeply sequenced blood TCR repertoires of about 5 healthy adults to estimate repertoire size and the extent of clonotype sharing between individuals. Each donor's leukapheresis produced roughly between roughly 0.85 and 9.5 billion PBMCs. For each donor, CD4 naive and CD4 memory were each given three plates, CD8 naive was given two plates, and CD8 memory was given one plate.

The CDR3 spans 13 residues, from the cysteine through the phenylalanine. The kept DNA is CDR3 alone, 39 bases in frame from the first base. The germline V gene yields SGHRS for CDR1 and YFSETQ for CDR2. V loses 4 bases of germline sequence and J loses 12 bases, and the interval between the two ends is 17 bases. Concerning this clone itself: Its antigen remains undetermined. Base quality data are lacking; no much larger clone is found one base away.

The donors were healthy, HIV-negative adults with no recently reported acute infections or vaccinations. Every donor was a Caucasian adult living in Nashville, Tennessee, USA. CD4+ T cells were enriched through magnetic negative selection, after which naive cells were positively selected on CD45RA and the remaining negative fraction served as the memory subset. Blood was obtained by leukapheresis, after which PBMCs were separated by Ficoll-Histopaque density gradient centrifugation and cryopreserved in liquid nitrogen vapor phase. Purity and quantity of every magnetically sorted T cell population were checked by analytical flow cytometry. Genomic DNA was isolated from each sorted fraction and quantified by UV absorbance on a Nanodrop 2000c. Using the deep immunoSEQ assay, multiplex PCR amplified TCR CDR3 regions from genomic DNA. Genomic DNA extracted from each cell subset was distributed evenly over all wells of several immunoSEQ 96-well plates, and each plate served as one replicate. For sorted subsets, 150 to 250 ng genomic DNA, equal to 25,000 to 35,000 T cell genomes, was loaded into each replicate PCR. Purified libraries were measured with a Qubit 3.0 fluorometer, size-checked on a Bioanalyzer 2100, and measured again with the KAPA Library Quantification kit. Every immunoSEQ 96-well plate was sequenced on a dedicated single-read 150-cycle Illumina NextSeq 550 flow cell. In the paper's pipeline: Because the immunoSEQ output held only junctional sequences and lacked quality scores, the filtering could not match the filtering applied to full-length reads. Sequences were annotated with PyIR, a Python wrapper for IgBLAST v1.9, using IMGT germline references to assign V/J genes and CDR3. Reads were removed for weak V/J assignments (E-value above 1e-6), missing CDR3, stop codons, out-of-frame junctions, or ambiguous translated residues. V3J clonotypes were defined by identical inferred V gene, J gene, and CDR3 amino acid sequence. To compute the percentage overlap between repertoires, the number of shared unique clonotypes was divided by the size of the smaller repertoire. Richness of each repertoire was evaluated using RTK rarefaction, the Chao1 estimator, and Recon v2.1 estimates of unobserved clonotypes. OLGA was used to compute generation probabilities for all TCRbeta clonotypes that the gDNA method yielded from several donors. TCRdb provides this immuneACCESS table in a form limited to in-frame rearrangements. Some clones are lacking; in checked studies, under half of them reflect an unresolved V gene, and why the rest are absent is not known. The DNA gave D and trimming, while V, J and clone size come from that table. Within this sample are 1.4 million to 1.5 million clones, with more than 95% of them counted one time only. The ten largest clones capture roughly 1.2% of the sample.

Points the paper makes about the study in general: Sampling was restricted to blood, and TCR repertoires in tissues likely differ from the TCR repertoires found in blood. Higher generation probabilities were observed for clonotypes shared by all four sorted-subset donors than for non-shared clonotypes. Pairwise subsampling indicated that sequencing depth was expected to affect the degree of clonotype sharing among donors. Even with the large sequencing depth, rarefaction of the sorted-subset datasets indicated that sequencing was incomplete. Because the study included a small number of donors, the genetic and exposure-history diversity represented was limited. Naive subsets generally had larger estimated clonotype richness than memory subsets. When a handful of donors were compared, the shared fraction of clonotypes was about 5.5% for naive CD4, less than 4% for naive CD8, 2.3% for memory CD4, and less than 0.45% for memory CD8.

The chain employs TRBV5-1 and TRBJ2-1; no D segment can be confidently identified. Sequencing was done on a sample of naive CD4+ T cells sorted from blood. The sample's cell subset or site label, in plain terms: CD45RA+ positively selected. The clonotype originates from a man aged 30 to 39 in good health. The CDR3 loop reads CASSQPTDFRQFF. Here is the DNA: TGCGCCAGCAGCCAACCCACGGATTTTCGGCAGTTCTTC.